What follows are 32 T cell receptor beta chains derived from one specimen sequenced in a study of blood T cells in healthy people across ages. Combining a sample-barcoded 5' primer with a J-beta primer mix, a second PCR ran for roughly 7 to 11 cycles. In TCRdb, the 5' RACE reads were re-called with MiXCR into one record per CDR3 protein. The data contain 1.8 million or so distinct CDR3 sequences, approximately 40% of them seen just once; the ten biggest clones take up under 30%. Input material: blood. Receptors originate from a human donor in good health.

This clonotype was seen a handful of times. The chain carries TRBV4-1 and TRBJ1-5; D call uncertain. V lost 4 bases, J lost 3 bases, and 7 bases lay in between. Germline V gene data show CDR1 as MGHRA and CDR2 as YSYEKL. CDR3 length: 13 amino acids. The CDR3 DNA is TGCGCCAGCAGCCCCCCAGACAATCAGCCCCAGCATTTT. Its protein is CASSPPDNQPQHF.

This chain uses TRBV9 with TRBJ1-4, with 8 bases matching TRBD1. The V and J ends lost 4 bases and 8 bases, in that order; junction bases with no gene match: 13. This CDR3 contains 16 residues. Germline CDR1 reads SGDLS; CDR2 reads YYNGEE. The CDR3 DNA follows: TGTGCCAGCAGCCCCCGCGGACAGGGAATCGGCGAAAAACTGTTTTTT. This translates into CASSPRGQGIGEKLFF.

The CDR3 reads CASSPLAGDKQTSTDTQYF. DNA of the CDR3: TGTGCCAGCAGTCCACTAGCGGGGGACAAACAAACTAGCACAGATACGCAGTATTTT. The rearrangement joins TRBV27 to TRBJ2-3; TRBD2 matches at 11 bases. CDR1 is MNHEY and CDR2 is SMNVEV in the germline V gene (reference sequence). This CDR3 region has 19 residues. V dropped 5 bases and J dropped 0; count of bases not matched to a gene: 13.

The sample holds a few counts of this clonotype. The chain carries TRBV24-1 and TRBJ2-7, with D unresolved. Germline V gives CDR1 KGHDR, CDR2 SFDVKD. This CDR3 is built from 13 residues. Trimming removed 3 bases at V and 3 bases at J, with 8 bases between. The CDR3 DNA follows: TGTGCCACCAGTGATGAGTCAGTCTACGAGCAGTACTTC. Amino acids: CATSDESVYEQYF.

On this clonotype: The germline gene is not matched at one end of the junction; a read error may be the cause. The V call is TRBV7-2, the J call TRBJ2-1, with 7 bases lining up with TRBD1. The CDR3 is made up of 13 amino acids. CDR1 SGHTA and CDR2 FQGNSA come from the germline V gene. CDR3 sequence: CASNRDSYNERFF. The CDR3 DNA is TGTGCCAGCAACCGGGACAGCTACAATGAGCGGTTCTTC.

This rearrangement joins TRBV19 to TRBJ1-2; 9 nucleotides align to TRBD1. Germline V lookup: CDR1 LNHDA, CDR2 SQIVND (reference sequence). This CDR3 contains 15 residues. J lost 8 bases, V lost 0 bases, and 7 bases had no gene match. CDR3 nucleotides: TGTGCCAGTAGTATAGATCGACAGGGGGTATCGGGCTACACCTTC. The encoded protein is CASSIDRQGVSGYTF.

The V gene is TRBV11-2, the J gene TRBJ2-1; 16 bases fit TRBD2. Per germline, CDR1 SGHAT and CDR2 FQNNGV. Trimming removed 1 base from V and 5 bases from J; junction bases left unmatched: 17. CDR3 length: 22 amino acids. CDR3 coding DNA: TGTGCCAGCAGCTTAGTTTGGGGAGGGACTAGCGGGGGGGCCTATGGAAACAATGAGCAGTTCTTC. Translation gives CASSLVWGGTSGGAYGNNEQFF. Full variable domain (rest looked up from reference TRBV11-2 and TRBJ2-1): EAGVAQSPRYKIIEKRQSVAFWCNPISGHATLYWYQQILGQGPKLLIQFQNNGVVDDSQLPKDRFSAERLKGVDSTLKIQPAKLEDSAVYLCASSLVWGGTSGGAYGNNEQFFGPGTRLTVL.

Turning to this clonotype: The germline gene is not matched at one end of the junction; a read error may be the cause. The rearrangement joins TRBV5-1 to TRBJ1-1; D is unclear. CDR3 length: 13 amino acids. Per germline, CDR1 SGHRS and CDR2 YFSETQ. The CDR3 sequence is CASSSPGNTGAFF. For the CDR3, the DNA is TGCGCCAGCAGCTCCCCGGGGAACACTGGAGCTTTCTTT.

The chain employs TRBV12-3 or TRBV12-4 and TRBJ2-1; a possible D gene is TRBD1 (6 bases). V shed 5 bases and J shed 3 bases, with 11 bases lying between them. The CDR3 covers 14 residues. The CDR3 region is CASSTQGLYNEQFF. The CDR3, as DNA: TGTGCCAGCAGTACCCAGGGGCTCTACAATGAGCAGTTCTTC.

V and J are TRBV11-1 and TRBJ2-7; possible D gene TRBD1, 8 bases. The CDR3 runs 15 residues. From germline, CDR1 is SGHAT and CDR2 FQDESV (reference sequence). Trimming stripped 5 bases from V and 4 bases from J, with 18 bases between. For the CDR3, the DNA is TGTGCCAGCAGCCGGTTCGGACAGGGAGGGTACGAGCAGTACTTC. Protein sequence: CASSRFGQGGYEQYF. Drawing the rest from reference TRBV11-1 and TRBJ2-7, the complete variable domain is EAEVAQSPRYKITEKSQAVAFWCDPISGHATLYWYRQILGQGPELLVQFQDESVVDDSQLPKDRFSAERLKGVDSTLKIQPAELGDSAMYLCASSRFGQGGYEQYFGPGTRLTVT.

As to this clonotype: One end of the junction varies from germline; a read error may be responsible. The V gene is TRBV7-2, the J gene TRBJ2-1, with D maybe TRBD2 (6 bases). The CDR3 is 15 amino acids. Germline CDR1 reads SGHTA; CDR2 reads FQGNSA. The CDR3 DNA reads TGTGCCAACAGCCAATTGGGGGGCTCCTACAATGAGCAGTTCTTC. Translation: CANSQLGGSYNEQFF.

CDR3 DNA: TGCAGTGCTCAAGACCGTACTAGCACAGATACGCAGTATTTT. Encoded protein: CSAQDRTSTDTQYF. The V gene is TRBV20-1, the J gene TRBJ2-3, with D hard to call. The V and J ends lost 5 bases and 0 bases respectively, with 12 bases between them. This CDR3 comprises 14 residues. Looked up from germline, CDR1 is DFQATT and CDR2 is SNEGSKA (reference sequence).

A word on this clonotype: This sequence may be a read error, since a much larger clone differs from it by one base. V is TRBV29-1 and J is TRBJ2-5; D is possibly TRBD1 (6 bases). The end of the DNA fits TRBJ2-7 better, so the J call may be wrong. Germline values: CDR1 SQVTM, CDR2 ANQGSEA. The CDR3 extends over 11 amino acids. The CDR3 sequence: CSALQGCEQYF. The CDR3 DNA sequence: TGCAGCGCCTTACAGGGTTGCGAGCAGTACTTC.

The chain carries TRBV12-3 or TRBV12-4 and TRBJ1-2, with D perhaps matching TRBD1 (5 bases). Deletions cut 5 bases from V and 5 bases from J, with 12 bases between. This CDR3 is built from 13 residues. Here the CDR3 reads CASSETVGYGYTF. DNA of the CDR3: TGTGCCAGCAGTGAGACAGTTGGTTATGGCTACACCTTC.

In its sample, this clonotype was seen a few times. This sequence joins TRBV13 and TRBJ1-5, with TRBD1 as a possible D gene (6 bases). Looked up from germline, CDR1 is PRHDT and CDR2 is FYEKMQ (reference sequence). The V end was cut by 5 bases, the J end by 0 bases, with 11 bases between. This CDR3 is 15 amino acids long. CDR3: CASSTHRDSNQPQHF. CDR3 coding DNA: TGTGCCAGCAGCACGCACAGGGATAGCAATCAGCCCCAGCATTTT.

A note on this clonotype: One junction end disagrees with the germline gene, perhaps due to a read error. The chain is built from TRBV29-1 and TRBJ1-5; no reliable D call. From germline, CDR1 is SQVTM and CDR2 ANQGSEA. The CDR3 runs 15 residues. The CDR3 nucleotides read TGCAGCGTTTCGTCGACCCTGGGGAGCAATCGGCCCCAGCATTTT. Its translation is CSVSSTLGSNRPQHF. Supplemented by reference TRBV29-1 and TRBJ1-5, the full variable domain reads SAVISQKPSRDICQRGTSLTIQCQVDSQVTMMFWYRQQPGQSLTLIATANQGSEATYESGFVIDKFPISRPNLTFSTLTVSNMSPEDSSIYLCSVSSTLGSNRPQHFGDGTRLSIL.

Ten or more counts support this clonotype. V usage is TRBV5-1 and J usage is TRBJ2-7; TRBD1 is a possible D gene (7 bases). Germline V CDR1 and CDR2: SGHRS, YFSETQ. With 7 bases removed from V and 3 bases from J, the gap between germline ends came to 17 bases. This CDR3 is built from 14 residues. The CDR3 nucleotides are TGCGCCAGCTCTCTACGACAGGGAGGCTACGAGCAGTACTTC. Protein product: CASSLRQGGYEQYF.

The chain is built from TRBV7-3 and TRBJ2-5, with D perhaps TRBD1 (6 bases). The germline V gene encodes CDR1 SGHTA and CDR2 FQGTGA. The germline V and J ends were trimmed by 3 bases and 2 bases, with 13 bases remaining between them. CDR3 length equals 15 residues. CDR3 amino acids: CASSLHGTRQETQYF. The DNA of the CDR3 is TGTGCCAGCAGCTTGCACGGGACACGACAAGAGACCCAGTACTTC.

The chain is built from TRBV12-3 or TRBV12-4 and TRBJ2-3, with D possibly being TRBD2 (5 bases). The length of the CDR3 is 12 residues. Trimming shortened V by 10 bases and J by 2 bases, and 10 bases separated the two germline ends. The CDR3 spells CATAGDTDTQYF. Here the CDR3 DNA reads TGTGCCACCGCGGGTGACACAGATACGCAGTATTTT.

The table lists this clonotype with a few counts. J is TRBJ2-7 and V is TRBV20-1; D is unclear. Germline assignment: CDR1 DFQATT and CDR2 SNEGSKA (reference sequence). The CDR3 loop spans 13 amino acids. V gave up 5 bases and J gave up 3 bases, with 14 bases separating them. CDR3 coding DNA: TGCAGTGCTCCTTACCTGAGCTACTACGAGCAGTACTTC. This sequence encodes CSAPYLSYYEQYF.

This sequence joins TRBV4-3 and TRBJ2-5, with 8 bases that match TRBD2. The trim removed 0 bases at V and 1 base at J, leaving 10 bases unmatched. Germline lookup yields CDR1 LGHNA and CDR2 YSLEER. This CDR3 comprises 18 residues. The CDR3 reads CASSQDLGRGALQETQYF. As DNA, the CDR3 is TGCGCCAGCAGCCAAGATCTCGGGCGGGGGGCCCTCCAAGAGACCCAGTACTTC.

This clonotype has only a few counts. The genes are TRBV7-2 and TRBJ2-1; 8 bases are shared with TRBD2. From germline, CDR1 is SGHTA and CDR2 FQGNSA. The CDR3 has 16 residues. Trimming took 4 bases from V and 3 from J; bases not matched to a gene: 8. CDR3 DNA sequence: TGTGCCAGCAGCTCGCGCCGGGGGGGGGACTACAATGAGCAGTTCTTC. Translation: CASSSRRGGDYNEQFF.

There are a few counts of this clonotype. The rearrangement joins TRBV24-1 to TRBJ2-4, with 7 bases that match TRBD2. Judging by the DNA end, TRBJ2-7 fits better; the J call may be wrong. Germline V gene lookup returns CDR1 KGHDR and CDR2 SFDVKD. The CDR3 totals 14 residues. CDR3 DNA: TGTGCCACCAGTGACCGGGGGGAAAACGACGAGCAGTACTTC. Protein product: CATSDRGENDEQYF.

This chain connects TRBV4-1 to TRBJ2-1; D uncertain. Per germline, CDR1 MGHRA and CDR2 YSYEKL. This CDR3 is built from 15 residues. V shed 4 bases and J shed 5 bases, with 15 bases lying between them. CDR3 protein: CASSPRFPSHNEQFF. The CDR3 region has the DNA TGCGCCAGCAGCCCTAGATTTCCATCCCACAATGAGCAGTTCTTC.

The V and J genes are TRBV20-1 and TRBJ2-1, with 9 bases aligning to TRBD1. This CDR3 has 15 residues. V lost 5 bases and J lost 4; bases outside the gene matches: 9. Per germline, CDR1 DFQATT and CDR2 SNEGSKA (reference sequence). The CDR3 sequence: CSAPGTGFSYNEQFF. CDR3 nucleotides: TGCAGTGCTCCCGGGACAGGGTTTTCATACAATGAGCAGTTCTTC.

This clonotype has more than one count but fewer than ten. The rearrangement uses TRBV7-2 and TRBJ1-6, with D unresolved. Trimming took 2 bases from V and 5 from J, leaving 4 bases between them. CDR3 length: 13 residues. The germline V gene encodes CDR1 SGHTA and CDR2 FQGNSA. CDR3 nucleotide sequence: TGTGCCAGCAGCTTACAGAATAATTCACCCCTCCACTTT. This translates into CASSLQNNSPLHF.

The sample holds a few counts of this clonotype. At one end, the junction sequence differs from germline, possibly due to a read error. V and J are TRBV6-5 and TRBJ2-7; D unclear. The V gene's germline CDR1 is MNHEY and CDR2 SVGAGI. The CDR3 contains 13 residues. The CDR3 DNA sequence: TGTGCCAGCAGTTACTCGAGCTCCTACGAGCGGTACTTC. It yields the protein CASSYSSSYERYF.

The rearrangement uses TRBV5-1 and TRBJ1-5; D not certain. From germline, CDR1 is SGHRS and CDR2 YFSETQ. V lost 0 bases and J lost 0, with 13 bases in between. This CDR3 spans 17 amino acids. The CDR3 coding sequence is TGCGCCAGCAGCTTGGGCTTAGGTCCCTATAGCAATCAGCCCCAGCATTTT. It is translated as CASSLGLGPYSNQPQHF.

The V and J genes are TRBV7-8 and TRBJ2-7; 7 bases agree with TRBD2. The CDR3 is 17 amino acids. V trimming: 5 bases; J trimming: 0 bases; junction bases outside the gene matches: 13. The germline V gene has CDR1 SGHVS and CDR2 FQNEAQ. CDR3 in DNA: TGTGCCAGCAGCCGGGGGGTGGTTGGGGACCCCTCCTACGAGCAGTACTTC. This sequence encodes CASSRGVVGDPSYEQYF. Together with reference TRBV7-8 and TRBJ2-7, the CDR3 gives the full variable domain: GAGVSQSPRYKVAKRGQDVALRCDPISGHVSLFWYQQALGQGPEFLTYFQNEAQLDKSGLPSDRFFAERPEGSVSTLKIQRTQQEDSAVYLCASSRGVVGDPSYEQYFGPGTRLTVT.

The chain joins TRBV4-3 to TRBJ2-1; D unresolved. Germline loops: CDR1 LGHNA, CDR2 YSLEER. Trimming cost V 1 base and J 7 bases, with 8 bases left between them. The CDR3 sequence is 13 residues long. The CDR3 loop reads CASSQVRLNEQFF. In nucleotides, the CDR3 is TGCGCCAGCAGCCAAGTTCGGCTAAATGAGCAGTTCTTC.

CDR3 DNA sequence: TGTGCCAGGGACAGGGGCAACTATGGCTACACCTTC. This gives the protein CARDRGNYGYTF. V gene TRBV2 combines with J gene TRBJ1-2, with 9 bases that match TRBD1. With 9 bases clipped from V and 2 bases from J, the junction kept 1 base outside the gene matches. The germline V gene encodes CDR1 SNHLY and CDR2 FYNNEI. This CDR3 is built from 12 residues.

The rearrangement links TRBV20-1 to TRBJ1-6; D is unclear. Trimming cost V 1 base and J 7 bases, with 11 bases left between them. The CDR3 length is 14 residues. Germline CDR1 DFQATT, CDR2 SNEGSKA (reference sequence). CDR3 bases: TGCAGTGCTAGAGTCCCAGGCCGAAATTCACCCCTCCACTTT. This codes for CSARVPGRNSPLHF.